The TCR beta chain described here comes from a study of blood T cell repertoires in COVID-19. Study in general: COVID-19 samples collected from the United States, Italy and Spain covered acute and convalescent phases. PBMCs, B-cell-depleted T cells, or T cells were the source of the cDNA or gDNA that made up the material.

The CDR3 loop spans 16 amino acids. Germline V gives CDR1 KGHSH, CDR2 LQKENI. J was trimmed by 7 bases and V by 3 bases; bases with no gene match: 14. This clone was seen only a few times. Original methodology: By means of reference gene primer amplification, nucleated cell counts were estimated. Measured with immunoSEQ multiplex PCR; TCRdb has only the in-frame clones, and not every one. V, J and clone size reflect that table, while D and trimming were determined from the DNA. The sample carries fewer than 85,000 clones, about 68% recorded once. The TCR was taken from an older woman with acute or convalescent COVID-19. Sequencing was carried out using peripheral blood. The V gene is TRBV18, the J gene TRBJ1-1, with 7 bases aligning to TRBD1. The CDR3 DNA is TGTGCCAGCTCACCGCAGACTGTACAGGGGTCGGATGAAGCTTTCTTT. Translated, it gives CASSPQTVQGSDEAFF.